These 15 T cell receptor beta chains came from one sample sequenced in a study of cytomegalovirus exposure and HLA in healthy donors. The PCR contained 60 Vbeta and 13 Jbeta primers. Assay: immunoSEQ multiplex PCR; the TCRdb copy retains only in-frame clones and omits some. The sample has 99,000 or so clones; under 85% are singletons. Material for sequencing was PBMCs. The receptors were gathered from a woman aged 40 to 50 in good health and CMV-seropositive.

The chain joins TRBV2 to TRBJ2-1; weak D call: TRBD1 (6 bases). V was clipped by 7 bases and J by 4 bases, with 11 bases between them. The CDR3 spans 13 residues. Germline V gene data show CDR1 as SNHLY and CDR2 as FYNNEI. Here the CDR3 DNA reads TGTGCCAGCAATGCGGACAGATACAATGAGCAGTTCTTC. As protein: CASNADRYNEQFF.

The V gene is TRBV7-8, the J gene TRBJ2-1, with D tentatively TRBD1 (6 bases). The CDR3 is 15 amino acids. Germline values: CDR1 SGHVS, CDR2 FQNEAQ. Deletions cut 3 bases from V and 0 bases from J, with 9 bases between. CDR3 DNA: TGTGCCAGCAGCTTCGACAGGTTCTCCTACAATGAGCAGTTCTTC. This gives the protein CASSFDRFSYNEQFF.

The rearrangement joins TRBV28 to TRBJ2-1; 8 positions match TRBD2. Trimming removed 5 bases from V and 4 bases from J; junction bases left unmatched: 10. Germline CDR1 MDHEN, CDR2 SYDVKM. The CDR3 runs 16 residues. Here the CDR3 reads CASSPGGRARYNEQFF. The CDR3 bases are TGTGCCAGCAGTCCGGGGGGGAGGGCCCGATACAATGAGCAGTTCTTC.

The gene calls are TRBV2 and TRBJ1-2; a weak D match, TRBD1 (5 bases). The V and J ends lost 6 bases and 4 bases respectively, with 9 bases between them. The CDR3 covers 12 residues. CDR1 SNHLY and CDR2 FYNNEI come from the germline V gene. As DNA, the CDR3 is TGTGCCAGCAGCGGGGGGTTCTATGGCTACACCTTC. The encoded protein is CASSGGFYGYTF.

The V gene is TRBV28, the J gene TRBJ2-7; 7 nucleotides agree with TRBD1. The CDR3 runs to 15 residues. CDR1 is MDHEN, CDR2 SYDVKM, per germline. V lost 5 bases to trimming and J lost 2 bases; unmatched junction nucleotides: 9. CDR3 region: CASSTNRGFPYEQYF. The CDR3 bases are TGTGCCAGCAGTACCAACAGGGGTTTCCCCTACGAGCAGTACTTC.

This sequence joins TRBV10-3 and TRBJ2-1; the match to TRBD1 covers 10 bases. From germline, CDR1 is ENHRY and CDR2 SYGVKD. Trimming removed 3 bases from V and 2 bases from J; junction bases left unmatched: 1. This CDR3 is 15 amino acids long. This CDR3 is CAISEGQGAYNEQFF. CDR3 bases: TGTGCCATCAGTGAAGGACAGGGGGCCTACAATGAGCAGTTCTTC.

The gene calls are TRBV19 and TRBJ2-2; 9 nucleotides agree with TRBD1. The CDR3 consists of 16 residues. With 5 bases clipped from V and 0 bases from J, the junction kept 4 bases outside the gene matches. Per germline, CDR1 LNHDA and CDR2 SQIVND (reference sequence). For the CDR3, the DNA is TGTGCCAGTAGTCCAAGACAGGGGGCGAACACCGGGGAGCTGTTTTTT. Its translation: CASSPRQGANTGELFF.

The J gene is TRBJ1-1, the V gene TRBV11-2; D is perhaps TRBD1 (6 bases). Germline V gives CDR1 SGHAT, CDR2 FQNNGV. The CDR3 length is 15 residues. Trimming shortened V by 7 bases and J by 4 bases, and 19 bases separated the two germline ends. The CDR3 DNA sequence: TGTGCCAGCACCCTTTTCAGGGGTGTTAGCACTGAAGCTTTCTTT. It specifies CASTLFRGVSTEAFF.

The chain couples TRBV18 to TRBJ1-2, with TRBD1 identical over 10 bases. The trim removed 2 bases at V and 6 bases at J, leaving 9 bases unmatched. The CDR3 runs to 16 residues. Germline V gene sequence: CDR1 KGHSH, CDR2 LQKENI. The CDR3 loop reads CASSPYVGGQGNGYTF. As DNA, the CDR3 is TGTGCCAGCTCACCATACGTAGGGGGACAGGGGAATGGCTACACCTTC.

CDR3 sequence: CASSSPRTGSTDTQYF. The CDR3 DNA reads as TGTGCCAGCAGCTCACCTCGGACAGGGAGCACAGATACGCAGTATTTT. This chain uses TRBV5-4 with TRBJ2-3; 8 nucleotides align to TRBD1. Per germline, CDR1 SGHNT and CDR2 YYREEE (reference sequence). The CDR3 totals 16 residues. V was clipped by 3 bases and J by 0 bases; unmatched bases: 6.

This chain links TRBV19 with TRBJ2-5; 7 positions match TRBD2. From germline, CDR1 is LNHDA and CDR2 SQIVND (reference sequence). The trim removed 2 bases at V and 4 bases at J, leaving 7 bases unmatched. The CDR3 is made up of 15 amino acids. The CDR3: CASSIRTSIVETQYF. CDR3 DNA sequence: TGTGCCAGTAGTATACGGACTAGTATAGTAGAGACCCAGTACTTC.

This clone was detected once. The chain recombines TRBV2 with TRBJ1-1; 8 nucleotides match TRBD1. Germline trimming cut 6 bases from V and 6 bases from J; bases unmatched to any gene: 9. This CDR3 spans 14 amino acids. Germline V gene lookup returns CDR1 SNHLY and CDR2 FYNNEI. The CDR3 nucleotides are TGTGCCAGCAGATTCGATAGACAGGGGCCTGAAGCTTTCTTT. Protein sequence: CASRFDRQGPEAFF.

The chain joins TRBV5-1 to TRBJ1-2; TRBD1 aligns across 10 bases. J was trimmed by 5 bases and V by 0 bases; bases with no gene match: 4. Germline V gene data show CDR1 as SGHRS and CDR2 as YFSETQ. This CDR3 has 15 amino acids. The CDR3 sequence: CASSLGQGAFYGYTF. The CDR3 bases are TGCGCCAGCAGCTTGGGACAGGGGGCGTTTTATGGCTACACCTTC.

DNA of the CDR3: TGTGCCAGCAGCCCCTGGACTAGCGGGAAACGAGGTGAGCAGTTCTTC. It translates to CASSPWTSGKRGEQFF. The chain carries TRBV28 and TRBJ2-1, with 12 bases identical to TRBD2. The CDR3 has 16 amino acids. Germline assignment: CDR1 MDHEN and CDR2 SYDVKM. V shed 6 bases, J shed 9 bases, and the junction held 12 bases outside the gene matches.

The V gene is TRBV7-2, the J gene TRBJ2-5; 10 positions agree with TRBD2. CDR1 is SGHTA and CDR2 is FQGNSA in the germline V gene. This CDR3 has 15 residues. With V trimmed by 8 bases and J by 5 bases, 11 bases remained unmatched. CDR3 loop: CASGRASGGFETQYF. The CDR3 DNA follows: TGTGCCAGCGGCCGGGCTAGCGGGGGATTTGAGACCCAGTACTTC.